This TCR beta chain was found in a study of beta chain features in type 1 diabetes. Study conclusions and caveats: For TCRB rearrangement, an influence of HLA type remained unresolved here. People with Type 1 diabetes carried modestly yet significantly shorter TCRB CDR3s in all four CD4+ subsets.

As every portion of the isolated RNA was reverse transcribed, the sequencing read expressed TCRB transcripts. TCRdb's copy holds only in-frame clones and misses some; the assay was immunoSEQ multiplex PCR. This sample yields approximately 250,000 clones, of which 9% to 10% are seen a single time; less than 0.035% belongs to the top ten. This clone was recorded a few times. Its antigen is still unknown. V lost 5 bases to trimming and J lost 3 bases; unmatched junction nucleotides: 11. Germline V CDR1 and CDR2: SGHVS, FQNEAQ. There are 17 residues in the CDR3. Sequenced input: naive CD4+ T cells from blood. The clonotype originates from a woman in her late teens or twenties in good health. The gene calls are TRBV7-8 and TRBJ1-5, with TRBD1 identical over 9 bases. CDR3 protein: CASSLGRWDRDNQPQHF. CDR3 in DNA: TGTGCCAGCAGCCTCGGGCGATGGGACAGGGACAATCAGCCCCAGCATTTT.